This T cell receptor (beta chain) stems from a study of OX40 agonist ivuxolimab in advanced cancers. Clones were sequenced by immunoSEQ multiplex PCR, and TCRdb holds only the in-frame ones, with some missing. The repertoire holds about 70,000 clones, roughly 80% seen once, with approximately 5% in the top ten. This CDR3 is built from 14 residues. CDR1 is SGHVS and CDR2 is FNYEAQ in the germline V gene. The V gene lost 5 bases and the J gene lost 7 bases, with 14 bases spanning the gap. The TCR sequence derives from an adult with an advanced solid tumor such as melanoma, head and neck, liver or kidney cancer. The V call is TRBV7-6, the J call TRBJ2-2; D is undetermined. This material consisted of CD4+ or CD8+ T cells sorted from blood, taken in a trial of the OX40 agonist ivuxolimab. CDR3 region: CASSLPNIGGELFF. The CDR3 DNA reads TGTGCCAGCAGCCTTCCCAACATAGGCGGGGAGCTGTTTTTT.